This TCR beta chain was captured by sequencing in a study of T-cell reconstitution after alpha-beta-depleted transplantation in children. Study outcomes and limitations: Certain patients had high TCRbeta diversity at day 60, and it came from recipient T cells and thymic progenitors that survived. By one year post-transplant, T-cell counts and diversity largely arose from T cells that were newly produced.

Unique molecular identifiers were incorporated during preparation of the TCRbeta library. TCRdb passed the PCR reads through MiXCR, listing each CDR3 protein once. The table includes roughly 66,000 distinct CDR3 sequences, roughly 5% detected once. CDR1 and CDR2 (germline): LGHDT, YNNKEL (reference sequence). The CDR3 covers 18 residues. J was trimmed by 0 bases and V by 11 bases; bases with no gene match: 12. Comments on this clonotype: The antigen is unknown.

This receptor was taken from a boy under two years old who had a stem cell transplant for acute myeloid leukemia, so the T cells may come from the graft donor. The input for sequencing was PBMCs, mostly from graft donor cells, taken 180 days after TCRalphabeta/CD19-depleted stem cell transplant. The chain employs TRBV3-1 and TRBJ2-1; 14 positions agree with TRBD2. Here the CDR3 DNA reads TGTGCCTGCTGCCCTAGGACTAGCGGGGGGTACTCCTACAATGAGCAGTTCTTC. This gives the protein CACCPRTSGGYSYNEQFF.